These 30 T cell receptor beta chains share one sample of origin, sequenced in a study of blood T cells in healthy people across ages. The use of a sample-barcoded 5' primer and a J-beta primer mix characterized a second PCR of about 6 to 11 cycles. In TCRdb, the 5' RACE reads were re-called with MiXCR into one record per CDR3 protein. The sample holds some 1.4 million distinct CDR3 sequences, approximately 38% seen once. Sequencing was carried out using blood. Every receptor here comes from a woman aged 18-29 years in good health.

The gene calls are TRBV4-1 and TRBJ2-7; maybe TRBD1 (5 bases). Germline V gene sequence: CDR1 MGHRA, CDR2 YSYEKL. The CDR3 covers 12 residues. The V gene lost 2 bases and the J gene lost 7 bases, with 9 bases spanning the gap. The CDR3 loop is CASSQQDNEQYF. DNA of the CDR3: TGCGCCAGCAGCCAACAGGACAATGAGCAGTACTTC.

This clonotype was seen only a few times. The chain joins TRBV2 to TRBJ2-3, with D possibly being TRBD2 (6 bases). Trimming pared 2 bases from V and 0 bases from J, leaving 18 bases between. From germline, CDR1 is SNHLY and CDR2 FYNNEI. The CDR3 contains 18 residues. The CDR3 protein is CASSELPSTSMSTDTQYF. CDR3 bases: TGTGCCAGCAGTGAACTCCCCTCGACTAGTATGAGCACAGATACGCAGTATTTT.

The rearrangement links TRBV7-9 to TRBJ2-1; 7 nucleotides line up with TRBD2. Trimming removed 5 bases from V and 9 bases from J; junction bases left unmatched: 7. CDR1 SEHNR and CDR2 FQNEAQ come from the germline V gene (reference sequence). The CDR3 has 13 residues. The CDR3 DNA reads TGTGCCAGCAGCCCGGGACTACAGTCTGAGCAGTTCTTC. Amino acids: CASSPGLQSEQFF.

This sequence joins TRBV25-1 and TRBJ2-7, with 11 bases that match TRBD2. Losses at the gene ends were 4 bases for V and 7 bases for J; bases not matched to a gene: 6. Germline CDR1 reads MGHDK; CDR2 reads SYGVNS. CDR3 length: 14 residues. CDR3 sequence (DNA): TGTGCCAGCAGTGGTAGCGGGAGGGTCTATGAGCAGTACTTC. It codes for CASSGSGRVYEQYF.

The chain couples TRBV12-3 or TRBV12-4 to TRBJ2-3; D unresolved. This CDR3 contains 18 residues. Trimming cost V 7 bases and J 0 bases, with 23 bases left between them. The CDR3 DNA follows: TGTGCCAGCACCGGACCGGGCAGCCACAAAGTAAGCACAGATACGCAGTATTTT. Amino acid sequence: CASTGPGSHKVSTDTQYF.

Only a few counts were recorded for this clonotype. The chain is built from TRBV2 and TRBJ1-2, with D possibly TRBD1 on 5 matching bases. The ends were cut back, 4 bases at V and 3 bases at J, with 15 bases in the middle. Germline V gives CDR1 SNHLY, CDR2 FYNNEI. The CDR3 is made up of 15 amino acids. The DNA of the CDR3 is TGTGCCAGCAGTGGGGAAGGGGCGGTTCACTATGGCTACACCTTC. Translation gives CASSGEGAVHYGYTF.

With regard to this clonotype: A much larger clonotype is one base distant, so this may be a read error. The rearrangement uses TRBV25-1 and TRBJ2-7, with D perhaps matching TRBD1 (6 bases). The CDR3 sequence is 14 residues long. The germline CDR1 and CDR2 sequences are MGHDK and SYGVNS. CDR3 in DNA: TGTACCAGCAGAGAGGTACAGGGAGCCTACGAGCAGTACTTC. This translates into CTSREVQGAYEQYF.

The V call is TRBV20-1, the J call TRBJ2-3, with 8 positions matching TRBD1. V shed 0 bases and J 0 bases; nucleotides not matched to a gene: 5. CDR3 length equals 16 residues. Germline loops: CDR1 DFQATT, CDR2 SNEGSKA (reference sequence). The CDR3 spells CSAREQGAISTDTQYF. In DNA, the CDR3 is TGCAGTGCTAGAGAGCAGGGGGCGATTAGCACAGATACGCAGTATTTT.

This chain connects TRBV9 to TRBJ2-3; tentatively, D is TRBD2 (6 bases). V was pared by 0 bases and J by 4 bases, with 12 bases between. The CDR3 spans 15 residues. Germline CDR1 reads SGDLS; CDR2 reads YYNGEE. In nucleotides, the CDR3 is TGTGCCAGCAGCGTAGATATTAGCGGATCAGATACGCAGTATTTT. Translating gives CASSVDISGSDTQYF.

This clonotype was detected only a few times. This chain links TRBV27 with TRBJ2-3, with 8 nucleotides matching TRBD2. V shed 6 bases, J shed 0 bases, and the junction held 8 bases outside the gene matches. Germline V gene lookup returns CDR1 MNHEY and CDR2 SMNVEV (reference sequence). The CDR3 is made up of 16 amino acids. In DNA form, the CDR3 reads TGTGCCAGCAGGAGCGGGGGTCCTGCTAGCACAGATACGCAGTATTTT. It specifies CASRSGGPASTDTQYF.

As concerns this clonotype: Germline is not matched at one junction end, which may reflect a read error. The V gene is TRBV12-3 or TRBV12-4, the J gene TRBJ2-5; no clear D gene. This CDR3 is built from 11 residues. The CDR3: CAISRLETQYF. The CDR3 DNA reads TGTGCCATCAGTAGACTAGAGACCCAGTACTTC.

The chain links TRBV6-2 or TRBV6-3 to TRBJ2-7; 7 bases fit TRBD2. The CDR3 is made up of 18 amino acids. Trimming at V came to 1 base and at J to 1 base, leaving 13 bases not matched to a gene. Germline loops: CDR1 MNHEY, CDR2 SVGEGT. CDR3 region: CASSYFRGRAHTSYEQYF. The DNA for the CDR3 is TGTGCCAGCAGTTACTTCAGAGGGAGGGCCCACACTTCCTACGAGCAGTACTTC.

The chain employs TRBV4-1 and TRBJ1-4; D is undetermined. The V end was cut by 3 bases, the J end by 3 bases, with 11 bases between. CDR1 is MGHRA and CDR2 is YSYEKL in the germline V gene. This CDR3 comprises 15 residues. Here the CDR3 reads CASSHPATANEKLFF. The CDR3 nucleotides are TGCGCCAGCAGCCATCCCGCGACCGCTAATGAAAAACTGTTTTTT.

The sample holds one count of this clonotype. V usage is TRBV20-1 and J usage is TRBJ1-2; D gene ambiguous. Germline lookup yields CDR1 DFQATT and CDR2 SNEGSKA (reference sequence). The CDR3 extends over 9 amino acids. The CDR3 sequence is CTDHDGYTF. For the CDR3, the DNA is TGCACAGACCATGATGGCTACACCTTC.

This clonotype occurred a few times. The chain carries TRBV20-1 and TRBJ2-1; 7 nucleotides align to TRBD2. The germline V gene has CDR1 DFQATT and CDR2 SNEGSKA (reference sequence). The junction had 8 bases not matched to a gene; V was cut back by 4 bases and J by 8 bases. This CDR3 is 13 amino acids long. CDR3 loop: CSATQTSIDEQFF. CDR3 DNA: TGCAGTGCTACCCAGACTAGCATCGATGAGCAGTTCTTC.

The chain employs TRBV2 and TRBJ2-1; D not certain. CDR3 length: 14 residues. Trimming cost V 6 bases and J 6 bases, with 15 bases left between them. Germline V gives CDR1 SNHLY, CDR2 FYNNEI. The CDR3 DNA sequence: TGTGCCAGCAGCGCCCATCCGACCAGCAATGAGCAGTTCTTC. It is translated as CASSAHPTSNEQFF.

This clonotype was counted a few times. The chain carries TRBV6-5 and TRBJ1-2, with D possibly matching TRBD1 (5 bases). The CDR3 extends over 12 amino acids. Between the trimmed V and J ends, which lost 8 bases and 5 bases, there was a span of 12 bases. In germline, CDR1 is MNHEY, CDR2 SVGAGI. The CDR3 here is CASGAGAYGYTF. The CDR3 DNA reads as TGTGCCAGCGGGGCCGGAGCTTATGGCTACACCTTC.

The CDR3 spells CASSPGQGTDYGYTF. The DNA of the CDR3 is TGCGCCAGCAGCCCGGGACAGGGAACTGACTATGGCTACACCTTC. The chain has TRBV5-1 and TRBJ1-2, with 9 bases matching TRBD1. The CDR3 runs 15 residues. With 4 bases clipped from V and 3 bases from J, the junction kept 7 bases outside the gene matches. Germline-derived CDR1 and CDR2 are SGHRS and YFSETQ.

The V gene is TRBV29-1, the J gene TRBJ1-2; maybe TRBD1 (6 bases). Germline V gives CDR1 SQVTM, CDR2 ANQGSEA. This CDR3 has 15 amino acids. V lost 5 bases and J 4 bases, leaving 20 bases between the germline ends. CDR3 DNA sequence: TGCAGCGTTCCCCACACCGGGGGCCGGACCTATGGCTACACCTTC. It yields the protein CSVPHTGGRTYGYTF.

The V gene is TRBV28, the J gene TRBJ2-7; D ambiguous. The germline gives CDR1 MDHEN, CDR2 SYDVKM. The CDR3 totals 16 residues. Trimming removed 3 bases from V and 2 bases from J, with 17 bases in between. The CDR3 loop reads CASSLGTLPNPYEQYF. The CDR3 DNA is TGTGCCAGCAGTTTGGGTACCCTCCCTAATCCCTACGAGCAGTACTTC. The full variable domain, with the rest looked up from reference TRBV28 and TRBJ2-7, is DVKVTQSSRYLVKRTGEKVFLECVQDMDHENMFWYRQDPGLGLRLIYFSYDVKMKEKGDIPEGYSVSREKKERFSLILESASTNQTSMYLCASSLGTLPNPYEQYFGPGTRLTVT.

This clonotype was seen a few times. The V and J genes are TRBV5-1 and TRBJ2-3, with 7 bases matching TRBD2. Germline V gives CDR1 SGHRS, CDR2 YFSETQ. The CDR3 extends over 16 amino acids. V trimming: 4 bases; J trimming: 1 base; junction bases outside the gene matches: 9. CDR3 sequence: CASSQSGAGGTDTQYF. As DNA, the CDR3 is TGCGCCAGCAGCCAGAGTGGGGCGGGGGGCACAGATACGCAGTATTTT.

The CDR3 nucleotides are TGTGCCAGCGCCGGAGCGGGGAATTTGGATACGCAGTATTTT. Translated: CASAGAGNLDTQYF. The rearrangement links TRBV2 to TRBJ2-3, with 7 bases that match TRBD2. Germline V CDR1 and CDR2: SNHLY, FYNNEI. The CDR3 runs 14 residues. Trimming cost V 8 bases and J 6 bases; bases outside gene matches: 11.

This clonotype was recorded a few times. The chain employs TRBV29-1 and TRBJ2-3; 7 nucleotides match TRBD1. V was pared by 6 bases and J by 0 bases, with 6 bases of the junction left unmatched. This CDR3 spans 14 amino acids. Germline V gene lookup returns CDR1 SQVTM and CDR2 ANQGSEA. CDR3 protein: CSVVGQVSTDTQYF. The CDR3 nucleotides read TGCAGCGTCGTCGGACAGGTTAGCACAGATACGCAGTATTTT.

The V call is TRBV5-1, the J call TRBJ1-1; the D is unclear. Germline assignment: CDR1 SGHRS and CDR2 YFSETQ. V shed 3 bases and J shed 6 bases, with 9 bases lying between them. This CDR3 contains 12 residues. In nucleotides, the CDR3 is TGCGCCAGCAGCTCTGAACTCCCTGAAGCTTTCTTT. Translation gives CASSSELPEAFF.

V usage is TRBV6-5 and J usage is TRBJ2-4; D is unresolved. The ends were cut back, 0 bases at V and 0 bases at J, with 18 bases in the middle. This CDR3 region has 19 residues. Germline loops: CDR1 MNHEY, CDR2 SVGAGI. DNA for the CDR3: TGTGCCAGCAGTTACTCTTCCCCCGACCGCCATATAGCCAAAAACATTCAGTACTTC. It specifies CASSYSSPDRHIAKNIQYF.

V gene TRBV3-1 combines with J gene TRBJ1-2; D gene ambiguous. The length of the CDR3 is 13 residues. Trimming cost V 4 bases and J 5 bases, with 11 bases left between them. CDR1 LGHDT and CDR2 YNNKEL come from the germline V gene (reference sequence). CDR3 bases: TGTGCCAGCAGCCGAAACGGTCAATATGGCTACACCTTC. It yields the protein CASSRNGQYGYTF.

The rearrangement joins TRBV6-5 to TRBJ2-1, with 7 bases matching TRBD2. The trim removed 4 bases at V and 6 bases at J, leaving 6 bases unmatched. CDR3 length: 14 amino acids. Germline V gene sequence: CDR1 MNHEY, CDR2 SVGAGI. The CDR3, as DNA: TGTGCCAGCAGTTGGGGAGCGGGACGCAATGAGCAGTTCTTC. This translates into CASSWGAGRNEQFF.

Details on this clonotype: Germline and junction disagree at one end, which may indicate a read error. The V gene is TRBV6-2 or TRBV6-3, the J gene TRBJ2-2; perhaps TRBD2 as D (5 bases). This CDR3 has 14 amino acids. CDR1 is MNHEY, CDR2 SVGEGT, per germline. CDR3 protein: CAGSYGGWTGELFF. In nucleotides, the CDR3 is TGTGCCGGCAGTTACGGAGGCTGGACCGGGGAGCTGTTTTTT.

This clonotype was detected a few times. V usage is TRBV12-3 or TRBV12-4 and J usage is TRBJ2-1, with a weak D call TRBD2 (5 bases). The CDR3 length is 17 residues. Trimming removed 6 bases from V and 4 bases from J, with 22 bases in between. In nucleotides, the CDR3 is TGTGCCAGCAGCTTCGCCCGGGGTAGCTCCCTTTACAATGAGCAGTTCTTC. As protein: CASSFARGSSLYNEQFF.

The chain employs TRBV4-1 and TRBJ1-2, with D possibly TRBD1 on 5 matching bases. The CDR3 totals 15 residues. CDR1 is MGHRA and CDR2 is YSYEKL in the germline V gene. V was cut by 0 bases and J by 4 bases, with 12 bases left in between. CDR3 amino acids: CASSQEGQDSYGYTF. The DNA for the CDR3 is TGCGCCAGCAGCCAAGAGGGGCAGGACTCCTATGGCTACACCTTC.